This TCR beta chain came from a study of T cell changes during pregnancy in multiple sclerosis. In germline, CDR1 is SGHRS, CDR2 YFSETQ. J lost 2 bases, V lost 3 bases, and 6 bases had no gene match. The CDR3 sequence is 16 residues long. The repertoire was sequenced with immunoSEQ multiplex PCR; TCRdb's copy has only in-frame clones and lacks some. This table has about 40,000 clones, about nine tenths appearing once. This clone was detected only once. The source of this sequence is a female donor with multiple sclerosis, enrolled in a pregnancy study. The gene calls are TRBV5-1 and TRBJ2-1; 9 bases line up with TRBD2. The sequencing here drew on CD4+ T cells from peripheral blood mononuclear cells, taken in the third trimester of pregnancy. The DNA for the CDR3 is TGCGCCAGCAGCTCTGTAGCGGGAGTCACCTACAATGAGCAGTTCTTC. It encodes CASSSVAGVTYNEQFF.